These 32 T cell receptor beta chains originate from one sample sequenced in a study of response to subunit inactivated influenza vaccine. In TCRdb, the RT-PCR reads were re-called with MiXCR into one record per CDR3 protein. The sample has around 500,000 distinct CDR3 sequences, about a tenth seen once; the top ten hold about an eighth. This specimen consisted of PBMCs from blood, obtained about 40 days after vaccination. Receptors were obtained from a man aged 50 or older who received an inactivated influenza vaccine.

The chain joins TRBV29-1 to TRBJ2-7, with TRBD2 identical over 8 bases. Germline loops: CDR1 SQVTM, CDR2 ANQGSEA. CDR3 length equals 12 residues. V lost 6 bases to trimming and J lost 2 bases; unmatched junction nucleotides: 3. The CDR3 DNA reads as TGCAGCGTCGGACTAGCCCCCTACGAGCAGTACTTC. As protein: CSVGLAPYEQYF.

Note on this clonotype: A much larger clonotype is one base distant, so this may be a read error. The chain has TRBV12-3 or TRBV12-4 and TRBJ2-7; TRBD2 aligns across 11 bases. Trimming took 2 bases from V and 2 from J; bases not matched to a gene: 2. The CDR3 runs to 15 residues. The CDR3 region has the DNA TGTGCCAGCAGTTTATCTAGCGGGGGGACCTACGAGCAGTACTTC. It translates to CASSLSSGGTYEQYF.

This clonotype turned up a few times. The chain couples TRBV20-1 to TRBJ1-1, with a tentative D call TRBD1 (5 bases). Trimming took 4 bases from V and 0 from J, leaving 12 bases between them. The CDR3 contains 14 residues. Germline CDR1 is DFQATT and CDR2 is SNEGSKA (reference sequence). CDR3 nucleotide sequence: TGCAGTGCTAAGAGACAGATGATGAACACTGAAGCTTTCTTT. Protein product: CSAKRQMMNTEAFF.

The sample holds a few counts of this clonotype. The gene calls are TRBV7-9 and TRBJ1-4, with 7 bases aligning to TRBD1. Germline loops: CDR1 SEHNR, CDR2 FQNEAQ (reference sequence). The CDR3 runs 15 residues. V lost 6 bases and J lost 2; bases outside the gene matches: 6. CDR3: CASSLKTGTNEKLFF. As DNA, the CDR3 is TGTGCCAGCAGTCTAAAGACAGGGACTAATGAAAAACTGTTTTTT.

V usage is TRBV20-1 and J usage is TRBJ2-2; 15 nucleotides agree with TRBD2. CDR3 length: 18 amino acids. In germline, CDR1 is DFQATT, CDR2 SNEGSKA (reference sequence). V lost 3 bases and J lost 4; bases outside the gene matches: 9. In nucleotides, the CDR3 is TGCAGTGCTAGGATAGGACTAGCGGGAGGGCCAGTCACCGGGGAGCTGTTTTTT. Encoded protein: CSARIGLAGGPVTGELFF.

For the CDR3, the DNA is TGTGCCAGCAGCTTAGTATCGGAAGCTTTCTTT. Translated: CASSLVSEAFF. The genes are TRBV11-2 and TRBJ1-1, with D hard to call. Germline assignment: CDR1 SGHAT and CDR2 FQNNGV. The CDR3 totals 11 residues. The germline V and J ends were trimmed by 1 base and 8 bases, with 5 bases remaining between them.

CDR3 sequence: CATSDFGPGSYNEQFF. The CDR3 DNA reads TGTGCCACCAGTGATTTTGGCCCCGGCTCCTACAATGAGCAGTTCTTC. The rearrangement uses TRBV24-1 and TRBJ2-1; unclear D gene. The CDR3 covers 16 residues. Looked up from germline, CDR1 is KGHDR and CDR2 is SFDVKD. The ends were cut back, 1 base at V and 0 bases at J, with 9 bases in the middle.

A few counts support this clonotype. CDR3 loop: CASGPRDTRSPLHF. CDR3 sequence (DNA): TGTGCCAGCGGACCGAGGGACACACGGTCACCCCTCCACTTT. The gene calls are TRBV6-1 and TRBJ1-6, with D tentatively TRBD1 (6 bases). The V gene's germline CDR1 is MNHNS and CDR2 SASEGT. CDR3 length: 14 amino acids. V was cut by 8 bases and J by 10 bases, with 18 bases left in between.

The chain combines TRBV4-2 with TRBJ2-7; D unclear. From germline, CDR1 is LGHNA and CDR2 YNFKEQ. The CDR3 extends over 13 amino acids. V lost 10 bases to trimming and J lost 5 bases, with 18 bases between them. In nucleotides, the CDR3 is TGTGCCATGAGCCCCGGGCTCCAGAACGAGCAGTACTTC. It codes for CAMSPGLQNEQYF.

This clonotype was counted a few times. V usage is TRBV28 and J usage is TRBJ2-3, with unresolved D. Between the trimmed V and J ends, which lost 2 bases and 1 base, there was a span of 7 bases. Germline V gives CDR1 MDHEN, CDR2 SYDVKM. The CDR3 is 14 amino acids. CDR3 amino acids: CASSLNSGTDTQYF. The CDR3, as DNA: TGTGCCAGCAGTTTAAATAGTGGCACAGATACGCAGTATTTT.

The chain is built from TRBV7-2 and TRBJ2-7, with D unclear. This CDR3 is 14 amino acids long. Trimming removed 4 bases from V and 3 bases from J, with 13 bases in between. Germline assignment: CDR1 SGHTA and CDR2 FQGNSA. CDR3 sequence reads: CASSSDGRIYEQYF. The CDR3 DNA follows: TGTGCCAGCAGCTCGGACGGACGAATCTACGAGCAGTACTTC.

In this sample, this clonotype turned up many times. V and J are TRBV6-1 and TRBJ2-2; 10 bases map to TRBD2. J lost 1 base, V lost 6 bases, and 5 bases had no gene match. Germline V gene lookup returns CDR1 MNHNS and CDR2 SASEGT. CDR3 length: 16 amino acids. The CDR3 DNA reads TGTGCCAGCAGCCAAGCGGGAGGGCTGAACACCGGGGAGCTGTTTTTT. Amino acid sequence: CASSQAGGLNTGELFF.

The V call is TRBV2, the J call TRBJ2-7, with no clear D. The CDR3 consists of 13 residues. V lost 2 bases to trimming and J lost 2 bases, with 7 bases between them. The germline V gene has CDR1 SNHLY and CDR2 FYNNEI. The CDR3 DNA sequence: TGTGCCAGCAGTGAACGGCCGCCCTACGAGCAGTACTTC. This translates into CASSERPPYEQYF.

This clonotype was counted many times. The CDR3 loop is CAISESTSYQETQYF. CDR3 bases: TGTGCCATCAGTGAGTCGACGTCGTACCAAGAGACCCAGTACTTC. The chain is built from TRBV10-3 and TRBJ2-5; D call uncertain. Germline CDR1 and CDR2: ENHRY and SYGVKD. With 0 bases removed from V and 0 bases from J, the gap between germline ends came to 8 bases. CDR3 size: 15 residues.

The CDR3 bases are TGTGCCAGCAGCTCCCGGGACAGGGGGCGCGAAGAGACCCAGTACTTC. Its translation: CASSSRDRGREETQYF. J is TRBJ2-5 and V is TRBV3-1; 12 nucleotides align to TRBD1. After removal of 5 bases from V and 3 bases from J, the junction contained 7 bases not matched to a gene. In germline, CDR1 is LGHDT, CDR2 YNNKEL (reference sequence). The CDR3 contains 16 residues.

The rearrangement joins TRBV5-1 to TRBJ2-2, with TRBD2 as a possible D gene (5 bases). V was shortened by 0 bases and J by 2 bases, with 11 bases between the two germline ends. CDR3 length equals 16 residues. CDR1 and CDR2 (germline): SGHRS, YFSETQ. The CDR3 DNA reads as TGCGCCAGCAGCTTGGATGGGCTAGCTAACACCGGGGAGCTGTTTTTT. Residues: CASSLDGLANTGELFF. Supplemented by reference TRBV5-1 and TRBJ2-2, the full variable domain reads KAGVTQTPRYLIKTRGQQVTLSCSPISGHRSVSWYQQTPGQGLQFLFEYFSETQRNKGNFPGRFSGRQFSNSRSEMNVSTLELGDSALYLCASSLDGLANTGELFFGEGSRLTVL.

The rearrangement joins TRBV20-1 to TRBJ2-3; the D is unclear. The CDR3 totals 12 residues. V lost 6 bases and J 1 base, leaving 8 bases between the germline ends. CDR1 is DFQATT and CDR2 is SNEGSKA in the germline V gene (reference sequence). CDR3 loop: CSAGGRTDTQYF. The CDR3 nucleotides read TGCAGTGCCGGTGGTCGCACAGATACGCAGTATTTT.

This chain joins TRBV11-2 and TRBJ2-1; 12 bases line up with TRBD2. The length of the CDR3 is 19 residues. The trim removed 0 bases at V and 9 bases at J, leaving 15 bases unmatched. Germline V gene data show CDR1 as SGHAT and CDR2 as FQNNGV. The CDR3 sequence: CASSLDAVSPGLAGGEQFF. In nucleotides, the CDR3 is TGTGCCAGCAGCTTAGATGCGGTGTCCCCGGGACTAGCGGGTGGTGAGCAGTTCTTC. Based on the CDR3 plus reference TRBV11-2 and TRBJ2-1, the full variable domain is EAGVAQSPRYKIIEKRQSVAFWCNPISGHATLYWYQQILGQGPKLLIQFQNNGVVDDSQLPKDRFSAERLKGVDSTLKIQPAKLEDSAVYLCASSLDAVSPGLAGGEQFFGPGTRLTVL.

This clonotype was recorded at least ten times. The chain links TRBV7-2 to TRBJ1-5; weak D call: TRBD1 (6 bases). Looked up from germline, CDR1 is SGHTA and CDR2 is FQGNSA. Trimming shortened V by 0 bases and J by 2 bases, and 8 bases separated the two germline ends. The CDR3 loop spans 15 amino acids. The CDR3 reads CASSLAGAGNQPQHF. The CDR3, as DNA: TGTGCCAGCAGCTTAGCGGGGGCCGGCAATCAGCCCCAGCATTTT. Based on the CDR3 plus reference TRBV7-2 and TRBJ1-5, the full variable domain is GAGVSQSPSNKVTEKGKDVELRCDPISGHTALYWYRQSLGQGLEFLIYFQGNSAPDKSGLPSDRFSAERTGGSVSTLTIQRTQQEDSAVYLCASSLAGAGNQPQHFGDGTRLSIL.

The rearrangement links TRBV20-1 to TRBJ2-1; 14 positions agree with TRBD2. V gave up 6 bases and J gave up 0 bases; unmatched junction bases: 10. Looked up from germline, CDR1 is DFQATT and CDR2 is SNEGSKA (reference sequence). The CDR3 runs 18 residues. CDR3 in DNA: TGCAGTGCCCCCGGGACTAGCGGGGGAGCAAGCTCCTACAATGAGCAGTTCTTC. Protein: CSAPGTSGGASSYNEQFF.

The V gene is TRBV6-2 or TRBV6-3, the J gene TRBJ2-7; TRBD2 is a possible D gene (5 bases). CDR1 is MNHEY, CDR2 SVGEGT, per germline. CDR3 size: 15 residues. V lost 7 bases and J 5 bases, leaving 21 bases between the germline ends. CDR3 protein: CASNGLGGLSNEQYF. The CDR3 DNA sequence: TGTGCCAGCAACGGGCTAGGCGGACTTTCGAACGAGCAGTACTTC.

The gene calls are TRBV4-2 and TRBJ2-3; D gene unclear. The V gene lost 0 bases and the J gene lost 2 bases, with 12 bases spanning the gap. CDR1 is LGHNA and CDR2 is YNFKEQ in the germline V gene. This CDR3 region has 16 residues. This CDR3 reads CASSQDALLFTDTQYF. Here the CDR3 DNA reads TGTGCCAGCAGCCAAGATGCTCTTCTTTTCACAGATACGCAGTATTTT.

A few counts support this clonotype. The chain recombines TRBV7-8 with TRBJ2-2, with TRBD1 as a possible D gene (5 bases). The germline CDR1 and CDR2 sequences are SGHVS and FQNEAQ. CDR3 length: 16 residues. The V and J ends lost 5 bases and 4 bases respectively, with 17 bases between them. In DNA form, the CDR3 reads TGTGCCAGCAGCCCCGGATCGGCAGGGCTCACCGGGGAGCTGTTTTTT. This translates into CASSPGSAGLTGELFF.

The genes are TRBV20-1 and TRBJ1-1, with D unclear. Germline-derived CDR1 and CDR2 are DFQATT and SNEGSKA (reference sequence). The CDR3 contains 17 residues. With 1 base removed from V and 0 bases from J, the gap between germline ends came to 18 bases. The CDR3 region is CSARGTDQLIMNTEAFF. The DNA of the CDR3 is TGCAGTGCTAGAGGAACGGACCAACTCATCATGAACACTGAAGCTTTCTTT.

Here the CDR3 DNA reads TGTGCCAGCAGTTACTCGGCCCAGGGGAACTACGAGCAGTACTTC. It codes for CASSYSAQGNYEQYF. V gene TRBV27 combines with J gene TRBJ2-7; tentative D call: TRBD1 (6 bases). The CDR3 has 15 amino acids. Trimming removed 4 bases from V and 3 bases from J, with 16 bases in between. Germline loops: CDR1 MNHEY, CDR2 SMNVEV (reference sequence).

The V gene is TRBV6-2 or TRBV6-3, the J gene TRBJ2-1; 7 positions match TRBD1. The length of the CDR3 is 14 residues. The trim removed 5 bases at V and 6 bases at J, leaving 7 bases unmatched. Germline values: CDR1 MNHEY, CDR2 SVGEGT. The CDR3 DNA is TGTGCCAGCAGTGTACCCGGGACAGCCAATGAGCAGTTCTTC. It translates to CASSVPGTANEQFF.

This clonotype was picked up a small number of times. This chain connects TRBV29-1 to TRBJ2-3, with TRBD2 identical over 11 bases. CDR1 and CDR2 from the germline V gene are SQVTM and ANQGSEA. The CDR3 consists of 14 residues. The ends lost 6 bases at V and 4 bases at J; junction bases unmatched: 6. The CDR3 region is CSVSGTSGADTQYF. DNA for the CDR3: TGCAGCGTGAGCGGGACTAGCGGAGCAGATACGCAGTATTTT.

Only a few counts were recorded for this clonotype. J is TRBJ2-1 and V is TRBV11-2; TRBD2 matches at 9 bases. Germline-derived CDR1 and CDR2 are SGHAT and FQNNGV. Trimming removed 1 base from V and 6 bases from J; junction bases left unmatched: 10. The CDR3 is made up of 17 amino acids. This chain's CDR3 is CASSLGFGLAGTNEQFF. The CDR3 DNA reads as TGTGCCAGCAGCTTAGGGTTCGGGCTAGCGGGAACCAATGAGCAGTTCTTC.

This sequence joins TRBV20-1 and TRBJ2-7; 8 positions match TRBD1. The CDR3 is made up of 15 amino acids. Germline V gene sequence: CDR1 DFQATT, CDR2 SNEGSKA (reference sequence). Germline trimming cut 1 base from V and 3 bases from J; bases unmatched to any gene: 8. For the CDR3, the DNA is TGCAGTGCTAGAGGGACAGGGAATGAATTCTACGAGCAGTACTTC. Residues: CSARGTGNEFYEQYF.

The chain links TRBV7-9 to TRBJ1-2; D not certain. CDR3 size: 13 residues. V dropped 1 base and J dropped 7 bases, with 10 bases sitting between them. The germline V gene has CDR1 SEHNR and CDR2 FQNEAQ (reference sequence). The CDR3 here is CASSLGARLGYTF. CDR3 bases: TGTGCCAGCAGCTTAGGGGCACGCCTTGGCTACACCTTC.

In its sample, this clonotype was seen many times. This chain links TRBV24-1 with TRBJ1-5; D is unresolved. There are 12 residues in the CDR3. V was clipped by 1 base and J by 4 bases, with 1 base between them. The germline V gene encodes CDR1 KGHDR and CDR2 SFDVKD. In DNA form, the CDR3 reads TGTGCCACCAGTGATTTAAATCAGCCCCAGCATTTT. It is translated as CATSDLNQPQHF.

There are a few counts of this clonotype. The rearrangement joins TRBV20-1 to TRBJ1-1; D might be TRBD1 (5 bases). This CDR3 spans 14 amino acids. The germline V gene encodes CDR1 DFQATT and CDR2 SNEGSKA (reference sequence). The V and J ends lost 7 bases and 2 bases respectively, with 17 bases between them. The DNA for the CDR3 is TGCAGTGTTTCTCTAGGGACGGGCAACACTGAAGCTTTCTTT. Translated: CSVSLGTGNTEAFF.